The 5 T cell receptor beta chains in this list originate from one sample, sequenced in a study of cytomegalovirus exposure and HLA in healthy donors. The PCR used 60 Vbeta and 13 Jbeta primers. TCRdb's table, derived via immunoSEQ multiplex PCR, lists solely in-frame clones and lacks some. The data hold 99,000 or so clones, with 70% to 85% observed a single time. Sequencing was done on a sample of PBMCs. The receptor set was obtained from a woman aged 18 to 35 in good health and CMV-seropositive.

This chain uses TRBV29-1 with TRBJ1-2; D gene ambiguous. The CDR3 sequence is 12 residues long. V was cut by 4 bases and J by 2 bases, with 8 bases left in between. CDR1 and CDR2 from the germline V gene are SQVTM and ANQGSEA. CDR3 coding DNA: TGCAGCGTTGGAGACACAAACTATGGCTACACCTTC. It is translated as CSVGDTNYGYTF.

This rearrangement joins TRBV5-1 to TRBJ2-1, with a weak D call TRBD2 (6 bases). V lost 0 bases and J 13 bases, leaving 8 bases between the germline ends. Germline V CDR1 and CDR2: SGHRS, YFSETQ. The CDR3 covers 11 residues. The CDR3 spells CASSLGEVQFF. CDR3 DNA sequence: TGCGCCAGCAGCTTGGGGGAGGTTCAGTTCTTC.

The chain uses TRBV29-1 and TRBJ1-4; unclear D gene. V lost 7 bases and J 2 bases, leaving 5 bases between the germline ends. CDR1 is SQVTM, CDR2 ANQGSEA, per germline. This CDR3 is 11 amino acids long. The CDR3 reads CSALTNEKLFF. The CDR3 DNA reads TGCAGCGCTCTTACTAATGAAAAACTGTTTTTT.

This clone was counted only a few times. The chain employs TRBV5-1 and TRBJ2-7, with 9 bases lining up with TRBD1. The CDR3 runs to 16 residues. V gave up 0 bases and J gave up 4 bases; unmatched junction bases: 8. Germline V gene lookup returns CDR1 SGHRS and CDR2 YFSETQ. The CDR3, as DNA: TGCGCCAGCAGCTTGGAAACGGGACAGGGACCTTACGAGCAGTACTTC. Translating it yields CASSLETGQGPYEQYF.

This clone has more than one count but fewer than ten. J is TRBJ2-7 and V is TRBV10-2; 9 nucleotides match TRBD2. This CDR3 has 15 amino acids. Germline V lookup: CDR1 WSHSY, CDR2 SAAADI. J was trimmed by 5 bases and V by 4 bases; bases with no gene match: 9. DNA for the CDR3: TGCGCCAGCAGTGTTATAGCGGGAGAGGAGAACGAGCAGTACTTC. It encodes CASSVIAGEENEQYF.